This passage covers 21 T cell receptor beta chains from one sample sequenced in a study of tumor-infiltrating lymphocytes in primary liver carcinoma. From roughly 21-30 mg of unsorted bulk tissue, DNA and RNA were co-extracted together. A constant-region primer served to make TCR beta cDNA from about 530 ng total RNA. Modified slightly, ARM-PCR produced TCR beta libraries over three nested multiplex PCR rounds. Each of the first two PCR rounds ran approximately 11 cycles with TRBV1-TRBV30 forward and C-beta reverse primers. TCRdb re-called the multiplex PCR reads through MiXCR, storing one row per CDR3 protein. The sample lists over 100,000 distinct CDR3 sequences; around 70% were seen once. Material: tumor-adjacent normal liver tissue. These receptors all stem from a woman aged 55 to 70 with primary liver carcinoma and hepatitis B virus infection.

This clonotype was seen repeatedly, ten times or more. V gene TRBV28 combines with J gene TRBJ2-2, with no clear D. Trimming stripped 5 bases from V and 1 base from J, with 14 bases between. CDR1 and CDR2 (germline): MDHEN, SYDVKM. The CDR3 consists of 16 residues. The CDR3 nucleotides read TGTGCCAGCAGTACCATGAGACGGCTGAACACCGGGGAGCTGTTTTTT. Translated, it gives CASSTMRRLNTGELFF.

Concerning this clonotype itself: At one end the junction does not follow the germline gene, possibly because of a read error. The chain combines TRBV11-2 with TRBJ1-1, with D possibly matching TRBD1 (5 bases). This CDR3 spans 16 amino acids. CDR1 SGHAT and CDR2 FQNNGV come from the germline V gene. The CDR3 coding sequence is TGTGCCAGTAGACACTCACTCTGGGGCGGCTACACTGAAGCTCTCTTT. Protein product: CASRHSLWGGYTEALF.

A word on this clonotype: The junction does not match germline at one end; this may be a read error. This sequence joins TRBV5-6 and TRBJ2-1, with 7 bases matching TRBD2. The germline V gene encodes CDR1 SGHDT and CDR2 YYEEEE. CDR3 size: 15 residues. Here the CDR3 reads CASSLQAGPEIEQLF. As DNA, the CDR3 is TGTGCCAGCAGCTTGCAAGCGGGACCCGAGATTGAGCAGTTGTTC.

This chain links TRBV5-5 with TRBJ2-3, with a possible D match to TRBD2 (5 bases). V lost 5 bases and J 4 bases, leaving 26 bases between the germline ends. This CDR3 has 18 residues. CDR1 SGHKS and CDR2 YYEKEE come from the germline V gene (reference sequence). CDR3 loop: CASSLGRGEPPVADTQYF. The CDR3 DNA is TGTGCCAGCAGTCTAGGGAGAGGAGAGCCACCGGTGGCAGATACGCAGTATTTT.

In regard to this clonotype: Since no conserved phenylalanine or tryptophan closes the CDR3, a read error is the likely cause. The rearrangement uses TRBV29-1 and TRBJ2-2, with 7 nucleotides matching TRBD1. Germline V gene sequence: CDR1 SQVTM, CDR2 ANQGSEA. J gave up 7 bases and V 6 bases, and 8 bases lay outside the gene matches. CDR3 length equals 13 residues. This CDR3 is CSVMTGLDGELFS. The DNA of the CDR3 is TGCAGCGTCATGACAGGGTTGGACGGGGAGCTGTTTTCT.

This clonotype was counted ten times or more. This chain connects TRBV6-1 to TRBJ2-5, with D unclear. Germline CDR1 is MNHNS and CDR2 is SASEGT. The CDR3 has 13 amino acids. Trimming shortened V by 2 bases and J by 2 bases, and 6 bases separated the two germline ends. In nucleotides, the CDR3 is TGTGCCAGCAGTGAATTACAGCAAGAGACCCAGTACTTC. Amino acid sequence: CASSELQQETQYF.

The sample holds many counts of this clonotype. The gene calls are TRBV2 and TRBJ2-7; D might be TRBD1 (5 bases). The CDR3 contains 11 residues. Per germline, CDR1 SNHLY and CDR2 FYNNEI. V was shortened by 6 bases and J by 7 bases, with 10 bases between the two germline ends. CDR3 amino acids: CASSQGLEQYF. The CDR3 nucleotides are TGTGCCAGCAGCCAGGGTCTTGAGCAGTACTTC.

With regard to this clonotype: Sequence at one end of the junction differs from germline and may be a read error. The chain recombines TRBV12-3 or TRBV12-4 with TRBJ1-2, with D maybe TRBD1 (5 bases). The CDR3 sequence is 14 residues long. The CDR3 coding sequence is TGTACCAGCAGCCCGACAGTTAGCGGCGGTGGATACACCTTC. Encoded protein: CTSSPTVSGGGYTF.

To note about this clonotype: Compared with germline, one end of the junction differs, possibly owing to a read error. V usage is TRBV11-2 and J usage is TRBJ2-3; 7 bases fit TRBD1. Germline lookup yields CDR1 SGHAT and CDR2 FQNNGV. This CDR3 is 15 amino acids long. CDR3 protein: CASSSDRIPADTQYF. CDR3 DNA sequence: TGTGCCAGTAGCTCGGACAGGATCCCCGCAGATACACAGTATTTT.

On this clonotype itself: This sequence may be a read error, since a much larger clone differs from it by one base. The V and J genes are TRBV28 and TRBJ1-1; D might be TRBD1 (6 bases). CDR1 and CDR2 (germline): MDHEN, SYDVKM. This CDR3 contains 15 residues. The CDR3 nucleotides are TGTACCAGCAGTCCGAACAGGGCCCCCGACACTGAAGCTTTCTTT. This sequence encodes CTSSPNRAPDTEAFF.

Note on this clonotype: It may be a read error: a sequence one base away is much more abundant. V gene TRBV7-9 combines with J gene TRBJ2-2; 12 bases are shared with TRBD2. The germline CDR1 and CDR2 sequences are SEHNR and FQNEAQ (reference sequence). CDR3 length: 18 residues. CDR3 protein: CASSPRLAGVMNTGEPFF. DNA of the CDR3: TGTGCCAGCAGCCCGAGACTAGCGGGAGTGATGAACACCGGGGAGCCGTTTTTT. Looking up the rest from reference TRBV7-9 and TRBJ2-2 gives the full variable domain: DTGVSQNPRHKITKRGQNVTFRCDPISEHNRLYWYRQTLGQGPEFLTYFQNEAQLEKSRLLSDRFSAERPKGSFSTLEIQRTEQGDSAMYLCASSPRLAGVMNTGEPFFGEGSRLTVL.

Concerning this clonotype: As the CDR3 is not closed by the conserved phenylalanine or tryptophan, this likely results from a read error. The DNA is left out, because the CDR3 cannot be placed on it with certainty; the CDR3 is given as TCRdb lists it. The chain employs TRBV5-5 and TRBJ2-7. The CDR3 is made up of 12 amino acids, end residues included. CDR1 and CDR2 (germline): SGHKS, YYEKEE (reference sequence). The CDR3: CASTSVTGERYL.

This clonotype was seen many times. This chain joins TRBV29-1 and TRBJ2-5, with 7 bases identical to TRBD2. V lost 1 base and J lost 3; bases outside the gene matches: 2. Germline values: CDR1 SQVTM, CDR2 ANQGSEA. The CDR3 runs to 13 residues. CDR3 sequence: CSVEGGGKETQYF. The CDR3 nucleotides read TGCAGCGTTGAAGGGGGAGGGAAAGAGACCCAGTACTTC.

In regard to this clonotype: At one end the junction does not follow the germline gene, possibly because of a read error. The chain is built from TRBV6-1 and TRBJ2-7, with 7 positions matching TRBD1. Germline lookup yields CDR1 MNHNS and CDR2 SASEGT. This CDR3 has 15 residues. As DNA, the CDR3 is TGTGTCAGCAAGGGGGCACTATCGGACCTCTACGAGCAGTACTTC. Translation gives CVSKGALSDLYEQYF.

Regarding this clonotype: Given a much more abundant clone one base away, this may be a read error. The gene calls are TRBV7-9 and TRBJ1-1; D not certain. The CDR3 consists of 16 residues. The germline V gene has CDR1 SEHNR and CDR2 FQNEAQ (reference sequence). CDR3 loop: CASSLRGTSLNNEAFF. The CDR3 DNA follows: TGTGCCAGCAGCTTACGCGGCACTTCTTTGAACAATGAAGCTTTCTTT.

The chain links TRBV6-1 to TRBJ2-6; D not certain. Germline V gene sequence: CDR1 MNHNS, CDR2 SASEGT. V shed 3 bases and J shed 4 bases, with 13 bases lying between them. This CDR3 comprises 16 residues. The CDR3 spells CASSESVPQGANVLTF. The CDR3 DNA follows: TGTGCCAGCAGTGAGAGTGTCCCTCAGGGGGCCAACGTCCTGACTTTC.

This clonotype turned up a few times. Since the CDR3 does not end with the conserved phenylalanine or tryptophan, this likely comes from a read error. The chain employs TRBV29-1 and TRBJ2-5; 11 positions agree with TRBD2. The CDR3 extends over 15 amino acids. Germline CDR1 and CDR2: SQVTM and ANQGSEA. The CDR3 spells CSVKGLAGGSETQYL. The CDR3, as DNA: TGCAGTGTTAAAGGATTAGCGGGAGGGTCTGAGACCCAGTACTTA.

In its sample, this clonotype was seen many times. The V and J genes are TRBV5-6 and TRBJ2-3; possibly TRBD2 for D (5 bases). The CDR3 runs 14 residues. Trimming pared 1 base from V and 4 bases from J, leaving 10 bases between. The germline V gene has CDR1 SGHDT and CDR2 YYEEEE. The DNA of the CDR3 is TGTGCCAGCAGCTTGATCGGGGTAGCAGATACGCAGTATTTT. As protein: CASSLIGVADTQYF.

This clonotype was seen ten or more times. This rearrangement joins TRBV4-2 to TRBJ2-2; no reliable D call. V shed 0 bases and J shed 4 bases, with 6 bases lying between them. Germline CDR1 LGHNA, CDR2 YNFKEQ. This CDR3 spans 14 amino acids. The CDR3 loop is CASSQDSRTGELFF. The CDR3 region has the DNA TGTGCCAGCAGCCAAGATAGTCGCACCGGGGAGCTGTTTTTT.

This clonotype came up many times. The V call is TRBV5-1, the J call TRBJ2-5; no firm D call. Germline V gives CDR1 SGHRS, CDR2 YFSETQ. V was clipped by 1 base and J by 1 base, with 11 bases between them. This CDR3 spans 15 amino acids. CDR3 sequence: CASSLLVGLQETQYF. The CDR3 bases are TGCGCCAGCAGCTTGCTAGTCGGGCTCCAAGAGACCCAGTACTTC. Using reference TRBV5-1 and TRBJ2-5 for the parts outside the CDR3, the full variable domain is KAGVTQTPRYLIKTRGQQVTLSCSPISGHRSVSWYQQTPGQGLQFLFEYFSETQRNKGNFPGRFSGRQFSNSRSEMNVSTLELGDSALYLCASSLLVGLQETQYFGPGTRLLVL.

Notes on this clonotype: At one end, the junction sequence differs from germline, possibly due to a read error. V is TRBV4-2 and J is TRBJ1-2; no clear D. This CDR3 comprises 13 residues. The germline V gene encodes CDR1 LGHNA and CDR2 YNFKEQ. CDR3 nucleotide sequence: TGTGCCAGCAGCTATCGGGAAAACTATGGCTACACCTTT. Protein product: CASSYRENYGYTF.